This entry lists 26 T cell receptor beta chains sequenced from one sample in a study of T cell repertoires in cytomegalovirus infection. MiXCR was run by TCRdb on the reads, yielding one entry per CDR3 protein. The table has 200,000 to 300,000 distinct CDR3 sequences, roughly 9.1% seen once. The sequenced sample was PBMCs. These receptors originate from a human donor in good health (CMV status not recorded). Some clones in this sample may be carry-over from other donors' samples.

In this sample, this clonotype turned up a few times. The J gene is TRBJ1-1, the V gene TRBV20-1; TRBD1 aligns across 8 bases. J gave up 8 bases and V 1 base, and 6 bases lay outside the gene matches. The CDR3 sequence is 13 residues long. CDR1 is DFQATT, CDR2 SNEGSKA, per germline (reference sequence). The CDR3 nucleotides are TGCAGTGCTAGAGGGACAGGGCGGCAGGAAGCTTTCTTT. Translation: CSARGTGRQEAFF.

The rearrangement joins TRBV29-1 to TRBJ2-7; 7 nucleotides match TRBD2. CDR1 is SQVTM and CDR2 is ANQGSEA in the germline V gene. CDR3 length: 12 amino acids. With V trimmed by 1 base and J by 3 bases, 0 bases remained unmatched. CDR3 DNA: TGCAGCGTTGAAGGGGGGGGCTACGAGCAGTACTTC. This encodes CSVEGGGYEQYF.

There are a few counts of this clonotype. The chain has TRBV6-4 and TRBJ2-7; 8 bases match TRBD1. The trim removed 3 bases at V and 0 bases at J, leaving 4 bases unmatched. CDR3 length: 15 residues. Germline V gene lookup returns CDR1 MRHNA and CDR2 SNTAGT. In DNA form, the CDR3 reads TGTGCCAGCAGTGAGGACAGGGAGAGCTCCTACGAGCAGTACTTC. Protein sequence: CASSEDRESSYEQYF.

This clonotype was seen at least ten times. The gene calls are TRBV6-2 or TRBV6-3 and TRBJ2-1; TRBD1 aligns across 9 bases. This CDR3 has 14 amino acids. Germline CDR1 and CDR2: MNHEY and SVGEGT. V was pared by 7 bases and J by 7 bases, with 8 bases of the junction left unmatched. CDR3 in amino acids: CASTYGTGMNEQFF. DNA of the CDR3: TGTGCCAGCACCTATGGGACAGGGATGAATGAGCAGTTCTTC.

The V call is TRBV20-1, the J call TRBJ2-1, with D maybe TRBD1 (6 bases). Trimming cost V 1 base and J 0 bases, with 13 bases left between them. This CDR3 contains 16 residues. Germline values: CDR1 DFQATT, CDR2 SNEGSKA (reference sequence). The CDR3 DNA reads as TGCAGTGCTAGAGGGTACACAGGGAGCTCCTACAATGAGCAGTTCTTC. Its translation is CSARGYTGSSYNEQFF.

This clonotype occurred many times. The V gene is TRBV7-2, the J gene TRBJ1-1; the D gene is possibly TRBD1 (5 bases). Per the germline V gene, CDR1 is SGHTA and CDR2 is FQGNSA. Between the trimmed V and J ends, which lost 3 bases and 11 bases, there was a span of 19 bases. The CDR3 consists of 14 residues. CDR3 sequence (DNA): TGTGCCAGCAGCTTTGGGGGTGCCCCCCCAGAGGCTTTCTTT. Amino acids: CASSFGGAPPEAFF.

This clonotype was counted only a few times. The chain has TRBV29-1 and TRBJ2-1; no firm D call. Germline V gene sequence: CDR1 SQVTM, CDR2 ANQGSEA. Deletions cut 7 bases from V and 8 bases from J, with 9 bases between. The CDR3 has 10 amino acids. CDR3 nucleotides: TGCAGCGCGAGCAAGGATGAGCAGTTCTTC. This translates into CSASKDEQFF.

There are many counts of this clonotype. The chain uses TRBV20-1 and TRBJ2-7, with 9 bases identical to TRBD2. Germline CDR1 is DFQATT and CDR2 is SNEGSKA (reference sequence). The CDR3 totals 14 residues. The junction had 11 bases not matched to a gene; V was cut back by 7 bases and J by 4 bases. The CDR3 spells CSGRGGGAAYEQYF. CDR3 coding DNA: TGCAGTGGCCGCGGCGGGGGGGCTGCGTACGAGCAGTACTTC.

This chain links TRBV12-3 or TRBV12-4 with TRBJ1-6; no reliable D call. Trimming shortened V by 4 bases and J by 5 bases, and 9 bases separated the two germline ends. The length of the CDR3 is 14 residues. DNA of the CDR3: TGTGCCAGCAGTTCCTCCAAGGATAATTCACCCCTCCACTTT. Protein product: CASSSSKDNSPLHF.

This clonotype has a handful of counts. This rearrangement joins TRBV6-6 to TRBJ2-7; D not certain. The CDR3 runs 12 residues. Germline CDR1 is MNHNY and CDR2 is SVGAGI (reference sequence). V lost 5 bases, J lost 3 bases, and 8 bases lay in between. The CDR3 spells CASSTTNYEQYF. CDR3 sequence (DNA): TGTGCCAGCAGTACCACGAACTACGAGCAGTACTTC.

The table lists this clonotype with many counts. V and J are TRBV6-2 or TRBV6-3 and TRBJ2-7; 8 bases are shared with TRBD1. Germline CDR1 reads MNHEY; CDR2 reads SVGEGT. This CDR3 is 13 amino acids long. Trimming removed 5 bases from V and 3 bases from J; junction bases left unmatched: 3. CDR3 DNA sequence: TGTGCCAGCAGTATCGGGACAGGCTACGAGCAGTACTTC. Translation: CASSIGTGYEQYF.

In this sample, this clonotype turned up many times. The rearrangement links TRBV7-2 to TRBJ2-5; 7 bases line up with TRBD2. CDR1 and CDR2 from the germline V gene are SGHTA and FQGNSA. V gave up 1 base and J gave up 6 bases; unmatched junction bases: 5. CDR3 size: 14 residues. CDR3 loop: CASSLDGGGKTQYF. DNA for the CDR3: TGTGCCAGCAGCTTAGATGGCGGGGGAAAGACCCAGTACTTC.

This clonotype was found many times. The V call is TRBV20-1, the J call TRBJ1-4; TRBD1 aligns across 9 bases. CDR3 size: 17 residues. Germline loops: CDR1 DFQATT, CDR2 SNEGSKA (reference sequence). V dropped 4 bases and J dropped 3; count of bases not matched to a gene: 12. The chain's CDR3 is CSAIPGQGGWANEKLFF. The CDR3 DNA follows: TGCAGTGCTATCCCGGGACAGGGCGGATGGGCTAATGAAAAACTGTTTTTT.

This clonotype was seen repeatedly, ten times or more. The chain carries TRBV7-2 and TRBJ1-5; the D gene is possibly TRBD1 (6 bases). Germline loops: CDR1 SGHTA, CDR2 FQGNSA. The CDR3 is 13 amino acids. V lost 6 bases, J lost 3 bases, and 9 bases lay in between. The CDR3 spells CASSWDNNQPQHF. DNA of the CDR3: TGTGCCAGCAGTTGGGACAACAATCAGCCCCAGCATTTT.

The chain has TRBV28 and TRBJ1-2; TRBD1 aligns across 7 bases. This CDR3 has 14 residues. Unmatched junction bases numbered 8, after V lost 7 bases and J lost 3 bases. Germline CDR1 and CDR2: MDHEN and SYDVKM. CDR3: CASTQRGLYYGYTF. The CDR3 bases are TGTGCCAGCACCCAGAGGGGGCTTTACTATGGCTACACCTTC.

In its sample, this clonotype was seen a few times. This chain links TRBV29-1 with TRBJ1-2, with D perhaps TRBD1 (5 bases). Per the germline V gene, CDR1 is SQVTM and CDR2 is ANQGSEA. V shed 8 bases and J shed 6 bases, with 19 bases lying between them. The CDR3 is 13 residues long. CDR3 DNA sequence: TGCAGCCCCTTCGAAATAGGGGAAAATGGCTACACCTTC. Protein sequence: CSPFEIGENGYTF.

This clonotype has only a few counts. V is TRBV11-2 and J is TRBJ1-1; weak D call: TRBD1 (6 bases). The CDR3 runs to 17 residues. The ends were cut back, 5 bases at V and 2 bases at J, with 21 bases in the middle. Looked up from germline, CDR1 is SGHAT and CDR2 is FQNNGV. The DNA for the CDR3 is TGTGCCAGCAGCCCATTGCCGGGACACGCCGGCAACACTGAAGCTTTCTTT. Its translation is CASSPLPGHAGNTEAFF.

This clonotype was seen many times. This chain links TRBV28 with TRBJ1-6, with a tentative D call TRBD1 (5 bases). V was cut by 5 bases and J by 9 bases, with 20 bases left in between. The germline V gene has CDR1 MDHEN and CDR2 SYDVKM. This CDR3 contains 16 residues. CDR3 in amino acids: CASSGAAGILGSPLHF. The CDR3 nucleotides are TGTGCCAGCAGTGGGGCAGCCGGTATCCTTGGTTCACCCCTCCACTTT.

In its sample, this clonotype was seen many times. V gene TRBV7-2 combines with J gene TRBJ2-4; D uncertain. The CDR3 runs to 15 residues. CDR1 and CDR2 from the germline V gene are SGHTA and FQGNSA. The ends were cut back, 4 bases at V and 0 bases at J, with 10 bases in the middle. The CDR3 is CASSSMSTAKNIQYF. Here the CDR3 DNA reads TGTGCCAGCAGCTCCATGTCGACAGCCAAAAACATTCAGTACTTC.

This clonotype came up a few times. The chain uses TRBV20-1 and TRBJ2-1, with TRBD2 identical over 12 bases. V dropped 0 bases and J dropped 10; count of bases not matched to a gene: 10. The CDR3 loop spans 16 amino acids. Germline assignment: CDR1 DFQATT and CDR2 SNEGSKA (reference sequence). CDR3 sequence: CSARDPLAGGTGEQFF. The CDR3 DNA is TGCAGTGCTAGAGATCCCCTAGCGGGGGGGACCGGGGAGCAGTTCTTC.

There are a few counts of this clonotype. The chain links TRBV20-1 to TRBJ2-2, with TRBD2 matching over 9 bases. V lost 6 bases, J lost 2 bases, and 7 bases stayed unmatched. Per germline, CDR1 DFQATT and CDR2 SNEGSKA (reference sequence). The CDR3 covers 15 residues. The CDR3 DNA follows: TGCAGTGCCCAACTAGCGGGCCGAAACACCGGGGAGCTGTTTTTT. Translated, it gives CSAQLAGRNTGELFF.

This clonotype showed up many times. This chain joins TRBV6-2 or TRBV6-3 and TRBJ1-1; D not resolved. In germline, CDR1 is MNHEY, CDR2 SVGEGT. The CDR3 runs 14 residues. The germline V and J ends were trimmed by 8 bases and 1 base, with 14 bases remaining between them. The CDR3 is CASLPSSRNTEAFF. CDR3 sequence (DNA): TGTGCCAGCCTTCCGAGCAGTAGGAACACTGAAGCTTTCTTT.

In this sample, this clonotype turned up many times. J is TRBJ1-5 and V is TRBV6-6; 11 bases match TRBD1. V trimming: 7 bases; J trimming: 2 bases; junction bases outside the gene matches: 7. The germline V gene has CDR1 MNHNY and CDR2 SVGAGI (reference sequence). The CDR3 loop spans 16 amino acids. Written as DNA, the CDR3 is TGTGCCAGCAAAGCCGGGACAGGGGGTGGCAATCAGCCCCAGCATTTT. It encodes CASKAGTGGGNQPQHF.

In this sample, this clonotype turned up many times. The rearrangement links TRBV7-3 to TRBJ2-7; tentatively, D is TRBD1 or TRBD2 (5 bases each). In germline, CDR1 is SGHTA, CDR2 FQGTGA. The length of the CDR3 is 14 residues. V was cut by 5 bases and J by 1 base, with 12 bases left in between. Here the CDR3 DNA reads TGTGCCAGCAGCCCCTCGGGACGGTCCTACGAGCAGTACTTC. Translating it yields CASSPSGRSYEQYF. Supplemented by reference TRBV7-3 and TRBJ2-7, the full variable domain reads GAGVSQTPSNKVTEKGKYVELRCDPISGHTALYWYRQSLGQGPEFLIYFQGTGAADDSGLPNDRFFAVRPEGSVSTLKIQRTERGDSAVYLCASSPSGRSYEQYFGPGTRLTVT.

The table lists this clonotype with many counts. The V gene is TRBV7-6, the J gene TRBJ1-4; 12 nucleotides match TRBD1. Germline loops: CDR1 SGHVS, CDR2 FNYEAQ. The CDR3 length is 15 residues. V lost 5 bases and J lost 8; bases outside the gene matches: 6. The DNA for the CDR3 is TGTGCCAGCAGCCCATCCGGGACAGGGGGCGAAAAACTGTTTTTT. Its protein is CASSPSGTGGEKLFF. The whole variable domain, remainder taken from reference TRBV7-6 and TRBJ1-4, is GAGVSQSPRYKVTKRGQDVALRCDPISGHVSLYWYRQALGQGPEFLTYFNYEAQQDKSGLPNDRFSAERPEGSISTLTIQRTEQRDSAMYRCASSPSGTGGEKLFFGSGTQLSVL.

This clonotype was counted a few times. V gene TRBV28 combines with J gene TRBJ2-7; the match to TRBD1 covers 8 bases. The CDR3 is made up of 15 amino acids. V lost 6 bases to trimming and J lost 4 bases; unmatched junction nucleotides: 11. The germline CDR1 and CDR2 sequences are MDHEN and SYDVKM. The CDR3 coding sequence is TGTGCCAGCAGCGGGACAGGCAAAGGTTGGTACGAGCAGTACTTC. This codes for CASSGTGKGWYEQYF.